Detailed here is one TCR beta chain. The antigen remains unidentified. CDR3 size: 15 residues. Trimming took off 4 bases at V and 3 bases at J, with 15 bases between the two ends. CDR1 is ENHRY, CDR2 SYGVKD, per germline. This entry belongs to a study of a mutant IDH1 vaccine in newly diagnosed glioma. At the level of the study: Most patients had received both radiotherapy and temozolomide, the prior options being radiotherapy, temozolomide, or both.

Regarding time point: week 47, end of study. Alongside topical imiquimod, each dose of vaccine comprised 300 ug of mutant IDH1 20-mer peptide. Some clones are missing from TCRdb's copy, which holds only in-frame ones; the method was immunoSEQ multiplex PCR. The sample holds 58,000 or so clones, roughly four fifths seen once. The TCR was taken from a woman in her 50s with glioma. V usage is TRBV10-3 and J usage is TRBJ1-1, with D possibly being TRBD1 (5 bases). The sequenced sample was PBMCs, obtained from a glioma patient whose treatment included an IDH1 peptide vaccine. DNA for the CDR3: TGTGCCATCAGTGGAAAGGGGCAGGGAGACACTGAAGCTTTCTTT. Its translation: CAISGKGQGDTEAFF.